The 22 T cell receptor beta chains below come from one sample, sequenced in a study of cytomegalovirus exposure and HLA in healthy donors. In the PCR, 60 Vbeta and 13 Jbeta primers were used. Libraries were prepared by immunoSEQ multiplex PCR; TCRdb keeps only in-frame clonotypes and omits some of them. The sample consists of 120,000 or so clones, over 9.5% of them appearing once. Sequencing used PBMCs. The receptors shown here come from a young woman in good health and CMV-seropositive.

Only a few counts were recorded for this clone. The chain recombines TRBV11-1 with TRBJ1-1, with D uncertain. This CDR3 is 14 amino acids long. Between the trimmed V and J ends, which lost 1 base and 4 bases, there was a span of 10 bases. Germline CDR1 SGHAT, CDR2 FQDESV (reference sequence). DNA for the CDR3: TGTGCCAGCAGCTTAGGCAGTCCGTCCACTGAAGCTTTCTTT. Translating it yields CASSLGSPSTEAFF.

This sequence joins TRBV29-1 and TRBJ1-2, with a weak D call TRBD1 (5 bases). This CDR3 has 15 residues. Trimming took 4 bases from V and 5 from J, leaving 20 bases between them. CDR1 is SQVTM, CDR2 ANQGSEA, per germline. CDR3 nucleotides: TGCAGCGTTGCTGACCCTTGGACTGGGGGGTATGGCTACACCTTC. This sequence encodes CSVADPWTGGYGYTF.

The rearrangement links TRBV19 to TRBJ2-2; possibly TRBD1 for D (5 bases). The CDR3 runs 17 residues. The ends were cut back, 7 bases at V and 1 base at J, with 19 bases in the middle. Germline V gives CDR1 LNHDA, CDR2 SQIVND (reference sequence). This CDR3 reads CASMIWGRYQNTGELFF. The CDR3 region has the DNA TGTGCCAGTATGATTTGGGGCAGATACCAGAACACCGGGGAGCTGTTTTTT.

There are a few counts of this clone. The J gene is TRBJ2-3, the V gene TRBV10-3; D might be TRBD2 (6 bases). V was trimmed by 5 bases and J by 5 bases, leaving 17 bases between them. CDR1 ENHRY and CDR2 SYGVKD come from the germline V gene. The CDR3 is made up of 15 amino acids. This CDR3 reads CAISPRDSQGDTQYF. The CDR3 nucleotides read TGTGCCATCAGTCCGCGGGACTCCCAGGGAGATACGCAGTATTTT.

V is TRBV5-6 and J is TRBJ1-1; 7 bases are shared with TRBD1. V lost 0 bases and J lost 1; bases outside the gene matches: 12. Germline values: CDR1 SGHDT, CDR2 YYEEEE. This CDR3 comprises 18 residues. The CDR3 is CASSLGGGPQGRNTEAFF. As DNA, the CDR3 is TGTGCCAGCAGCTTGGGGGGCGGGCCACAGGGGAGGAACACTGAAGCTTTCTTT.

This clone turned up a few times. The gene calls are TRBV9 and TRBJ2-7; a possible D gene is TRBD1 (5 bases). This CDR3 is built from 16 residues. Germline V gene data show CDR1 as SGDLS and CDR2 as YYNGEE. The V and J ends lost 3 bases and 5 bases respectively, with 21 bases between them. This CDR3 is CASSAGVWGGRDEQYF. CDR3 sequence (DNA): TGTGCCAGCAGCGCCGGAGTTTGGGGCGGTAGAGACGAGCAGTACTTC.

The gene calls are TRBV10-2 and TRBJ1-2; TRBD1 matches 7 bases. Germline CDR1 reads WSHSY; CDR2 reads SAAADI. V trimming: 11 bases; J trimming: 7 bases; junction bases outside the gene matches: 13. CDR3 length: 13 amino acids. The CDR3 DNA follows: TGCGCCTACACAGGGGAAAAGGGGCTTGGCTACACCTTC. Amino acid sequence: CAYTGEKGLGYTF.

CDR3 loop: CAWSVRTDTQYF. CDR3 nucleotide sequence: TGTGCCTGGAGTGTGAGGACAGATACGCAGTATTTT. The rearrangement uses TRBV30 and TRBJ2-3; D is undetermined. This CDR3 has 12 amino acids. Germline values: CDR1 GTSNPN, CDR2 SVGIG (reference sequence). V was clipped by 0 bases and J by 3 bases, with 4 bases between them. Variable domain in full (rest from reference TRBV30 and TRBJ2-3): SQTIHQWPATLVQPVGSPLSLECTVEGTSNPNLYWYRQAAGRGLQLLFYSVGIGQISSEVPQNLSASRPQDRQFILSSKKLLLSDSGFYLCAWSVRTDTQYFGPGTRLTVL.

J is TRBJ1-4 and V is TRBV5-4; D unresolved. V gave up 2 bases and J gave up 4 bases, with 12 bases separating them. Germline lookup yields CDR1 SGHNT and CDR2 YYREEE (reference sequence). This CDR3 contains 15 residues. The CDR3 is CASSLGGNNNEKLFF. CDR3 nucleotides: TGTGCCAGCAGCTTAGGAGGGAATAATAATGAAAAACTGTTTTTT.

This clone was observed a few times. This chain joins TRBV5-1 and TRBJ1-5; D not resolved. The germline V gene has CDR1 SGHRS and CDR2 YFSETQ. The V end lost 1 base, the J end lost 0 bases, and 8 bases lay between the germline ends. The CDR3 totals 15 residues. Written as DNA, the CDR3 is TGCGCCAGCAGCTTGTTCGGGGATAGCAATCAGCCCCAGCATTTT. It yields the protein CASSLFGDSNQPQHF.

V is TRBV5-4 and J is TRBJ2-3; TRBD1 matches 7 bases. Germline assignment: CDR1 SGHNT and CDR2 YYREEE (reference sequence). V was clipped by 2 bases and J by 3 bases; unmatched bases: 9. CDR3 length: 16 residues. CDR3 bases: TGTGCCAGCAGCTTAGGGGGCGCGAAGGTGACAGATACGCAGTATTTT. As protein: CASSLGGAKVTDTQYF.

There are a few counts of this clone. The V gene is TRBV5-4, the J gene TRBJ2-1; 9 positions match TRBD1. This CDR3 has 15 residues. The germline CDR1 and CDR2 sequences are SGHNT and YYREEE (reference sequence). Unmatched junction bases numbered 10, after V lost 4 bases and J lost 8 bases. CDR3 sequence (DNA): TGTGCCAGCAGCCGGGAGGCGGGACAGGGCCATGAGCAGTTCTTC. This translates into CASSREAGQGHEQFF.

In DNA form, the CDR3 reads TGTGCCAGCGGGAACATGGGGGGAAGGTCCTACGAGCAGTACTTC. Its protein is CASGNMGGRSYEQYF. The chain has TRBV28 and TRBJ2-7; D may be TRBD2 (6 bases). Per the germline V gene, CDR1 is MDHEN and CDR2 is SYDVKM. Trimming left V 8 bases short and J 1 base short, with 18 bases between. The CDR3 has 15 amino acids.

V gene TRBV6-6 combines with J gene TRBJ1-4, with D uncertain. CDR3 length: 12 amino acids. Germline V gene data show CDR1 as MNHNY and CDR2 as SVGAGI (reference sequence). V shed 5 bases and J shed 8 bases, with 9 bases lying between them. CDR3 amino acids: CASSPIGEKLFF. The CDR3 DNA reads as TGTGCCAGCAGTCCAATCGGGGAAAAACTGTTTTTT.

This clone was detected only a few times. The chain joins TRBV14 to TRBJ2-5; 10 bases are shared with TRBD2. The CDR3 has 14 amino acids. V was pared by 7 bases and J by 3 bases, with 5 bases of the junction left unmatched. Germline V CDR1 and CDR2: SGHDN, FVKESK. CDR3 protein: CASNRGLAEETQYF. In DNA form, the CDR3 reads TGTGCCAGCAACCGAGGACTAGCGGAAGAGACCCAGTACTTC.

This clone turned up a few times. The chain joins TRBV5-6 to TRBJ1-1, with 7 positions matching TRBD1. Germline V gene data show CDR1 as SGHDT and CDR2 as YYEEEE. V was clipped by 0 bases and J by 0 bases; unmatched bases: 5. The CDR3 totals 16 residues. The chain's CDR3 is CASSLVTRGMNTEAFF. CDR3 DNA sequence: TGTGCCAGCAGCTTGGTGACCAGGGGGATGAACACTGAAGCTTTCTTT.

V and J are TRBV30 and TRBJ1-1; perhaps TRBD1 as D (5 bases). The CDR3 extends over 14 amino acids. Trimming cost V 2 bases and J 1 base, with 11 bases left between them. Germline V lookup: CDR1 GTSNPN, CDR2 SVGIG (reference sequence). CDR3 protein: CAWSIGQGNTEAFF. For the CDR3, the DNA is TGTGCCTGGAGTATCGGGCAGGGGAACACTGAAGCTTTCTTT.

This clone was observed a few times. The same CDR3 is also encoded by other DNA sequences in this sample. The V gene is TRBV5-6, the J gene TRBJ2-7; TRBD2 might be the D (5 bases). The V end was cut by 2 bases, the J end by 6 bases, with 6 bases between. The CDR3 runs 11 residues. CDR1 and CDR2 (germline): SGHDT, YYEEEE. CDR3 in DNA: TGTGCCAGCAGCTTAGGAGGCGAGCAGTACTTC. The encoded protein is CASSLGGEQYF. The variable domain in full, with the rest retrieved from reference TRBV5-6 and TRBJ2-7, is DAGVTQSPTHLIKTRGQQVTLRCSPKSGHDTVSWYQQALGQGPQFIFQYYEEEERQRGNFPDRFSGHQFPNYSSELNVNALLLGDSALYLCASSLGGEQYFGPGTRLTVT.

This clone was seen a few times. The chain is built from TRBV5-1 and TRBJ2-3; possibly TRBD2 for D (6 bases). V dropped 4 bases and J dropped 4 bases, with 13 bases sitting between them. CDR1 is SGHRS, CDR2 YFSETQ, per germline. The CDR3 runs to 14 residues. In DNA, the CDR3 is TGCGCCAGCAGCCCGGGGCGGGGCTCAGATACGCAGTATTTT. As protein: CASSPGRGSDTQYF.

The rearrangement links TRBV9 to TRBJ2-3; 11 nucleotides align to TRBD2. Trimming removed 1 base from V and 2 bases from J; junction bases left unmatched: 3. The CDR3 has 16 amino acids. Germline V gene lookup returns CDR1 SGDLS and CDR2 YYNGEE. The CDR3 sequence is CASSVIAGGSTDTQYF. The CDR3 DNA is TGTGCCAGCAGCGTAATAGCGGGAGGGTCCACAGATACGCAGTATTTT.

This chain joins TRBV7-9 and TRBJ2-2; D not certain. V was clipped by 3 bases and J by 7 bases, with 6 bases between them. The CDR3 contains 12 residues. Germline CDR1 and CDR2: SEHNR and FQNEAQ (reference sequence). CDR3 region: CASSFHSGELFF. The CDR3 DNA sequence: TGTGCCAGCAGCTTTCATAGCGGGGAGCTGTTTTTT.

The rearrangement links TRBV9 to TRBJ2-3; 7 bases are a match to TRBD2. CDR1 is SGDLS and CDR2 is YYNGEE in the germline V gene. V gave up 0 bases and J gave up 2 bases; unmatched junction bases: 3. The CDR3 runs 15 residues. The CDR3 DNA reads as TGTGCCAGCAGCGTAGGGCTAGCGGTCACAGATACGCAGTATTTT. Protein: CASSVGLAVTDTQYF.